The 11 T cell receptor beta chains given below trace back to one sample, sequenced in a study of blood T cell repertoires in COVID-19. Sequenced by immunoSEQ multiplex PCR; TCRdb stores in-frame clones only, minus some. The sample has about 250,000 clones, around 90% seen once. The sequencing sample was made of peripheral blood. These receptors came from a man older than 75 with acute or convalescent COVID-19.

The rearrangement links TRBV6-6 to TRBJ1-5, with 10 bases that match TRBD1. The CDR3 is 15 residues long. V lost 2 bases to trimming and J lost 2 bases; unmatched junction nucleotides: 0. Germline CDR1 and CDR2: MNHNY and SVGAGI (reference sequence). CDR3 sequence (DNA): TGTGCCAGCAGTTACGGACAGGGGGGCAATCAGCCCCAGCATTTT. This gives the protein CASSYGQGGNQPQHF.

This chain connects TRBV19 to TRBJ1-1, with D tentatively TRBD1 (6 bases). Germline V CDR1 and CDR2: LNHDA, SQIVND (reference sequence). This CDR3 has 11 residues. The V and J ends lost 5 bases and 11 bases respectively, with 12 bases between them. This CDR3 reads CASSLAGEAFF. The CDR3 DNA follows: TGTGCCAGTAGTCTCGCAGGGGAGGCTTTCTTT.

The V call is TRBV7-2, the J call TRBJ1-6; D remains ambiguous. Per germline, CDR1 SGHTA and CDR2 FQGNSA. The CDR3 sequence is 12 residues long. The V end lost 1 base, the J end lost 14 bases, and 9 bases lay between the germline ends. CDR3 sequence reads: CASSLGLSTLHF. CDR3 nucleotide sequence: TGTGCCAGCAGCTTAGGCCTATCGACCCTCCACTTT.

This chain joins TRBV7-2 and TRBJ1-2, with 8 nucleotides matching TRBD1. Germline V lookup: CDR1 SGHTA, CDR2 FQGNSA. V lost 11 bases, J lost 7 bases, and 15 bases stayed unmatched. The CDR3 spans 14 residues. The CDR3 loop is CAVLTGQESSGYTF. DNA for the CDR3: TGTGCCGTACTAACGGGACAGGAATCGTCTGGCTACACCTTC.

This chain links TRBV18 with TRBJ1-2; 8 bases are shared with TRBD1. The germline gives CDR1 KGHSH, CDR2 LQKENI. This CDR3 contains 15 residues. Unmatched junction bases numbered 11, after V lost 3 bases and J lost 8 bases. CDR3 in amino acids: CASSPITGGKEGYTF. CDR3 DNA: TGTGCCAGCTCACCTATTACAGGGGGGAAAGAGGGCTACACCTTC.

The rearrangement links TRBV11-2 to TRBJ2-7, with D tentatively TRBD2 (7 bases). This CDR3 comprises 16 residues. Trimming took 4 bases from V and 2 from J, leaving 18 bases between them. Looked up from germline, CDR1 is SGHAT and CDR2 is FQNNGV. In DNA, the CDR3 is TGTGCCAGCAGCTCTCGAAGCGGGACACCTGCCTACGAGCAGTACTTC. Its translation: CASSSRSGTPAYEQYF.

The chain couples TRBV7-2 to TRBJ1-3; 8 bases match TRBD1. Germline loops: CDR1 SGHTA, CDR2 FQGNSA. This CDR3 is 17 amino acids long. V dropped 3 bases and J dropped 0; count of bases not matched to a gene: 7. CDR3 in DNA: TGTGCCAGCAGCTTGCAAACAGGGGGTATCTCTGGAAACACCATATATTTT. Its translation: CASSLQTGGISGNTIYF.

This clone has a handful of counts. CDR3 sequence (DNA): TGTGCCAGCATGGGACTAGCTTCTGGCGAGCAGTACTTC. This encodes CASMGLASGEQYF. The chain carries TRBV19 and TRBJ2-7, with 9 bases lining up with TRBD2. Germline V lookup: CDR1 LNHDA, CDR2 SQIVND (reference sequence). V lost 9 bases and J lost 6; bases outside the gene matches: 9. The CDR3 spans 13 residues.

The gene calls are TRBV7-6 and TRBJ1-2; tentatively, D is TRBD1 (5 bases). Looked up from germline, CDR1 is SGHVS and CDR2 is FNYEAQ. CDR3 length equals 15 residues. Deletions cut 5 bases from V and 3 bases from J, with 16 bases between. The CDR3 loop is CASSLRQGDDYGYTF. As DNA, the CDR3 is TGTGCCAGCAGCCTCCGTCAGGGCGACGACTATGGCTACACCTTC.

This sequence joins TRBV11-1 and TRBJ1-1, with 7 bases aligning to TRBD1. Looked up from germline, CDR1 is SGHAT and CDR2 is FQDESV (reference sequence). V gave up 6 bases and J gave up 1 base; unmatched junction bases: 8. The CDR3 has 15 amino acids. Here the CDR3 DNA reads TGTGCCAGCAGTCCTAGGGACAGCCCGAACACTGAAGCTTTCTTT. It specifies CASSPRDSPNTEAFF.

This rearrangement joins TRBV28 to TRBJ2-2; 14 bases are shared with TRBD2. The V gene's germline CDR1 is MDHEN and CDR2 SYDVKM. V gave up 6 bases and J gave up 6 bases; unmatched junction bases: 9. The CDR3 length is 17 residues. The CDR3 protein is CASRKPGTSGSSGELFF. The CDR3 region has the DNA TGTGCCAGCAGAAAACCGGGGACTAGCGGGAGCTCCGGGGAGCTGTTTTTT.